This TCR beta chain derives from a study of blood T cell repertoires in COVID-19. Study background: The study drew acute and convalescent COVID-19 samples from the United States, Italy and Spain. T cells, B-cell-depleted T cells, or PBMCs provided the cDNA or gDNA that served as material.

V lost 3 bases to trimming and J lost 13 bases; unmatched junction nucleotides: 15. The germline gives CDR1 MGHRA, CDR2 YSYEKL. The CDR3 runs 15 residues. In the original analysis: Amplified reference gene primers provided the basis for estimating nucleated cell counts. Assay used: immunoSEQ multiplex PCR; TCRdb lists only in-frame clones, some missing. The D gene and trimming were derived from the DNA, and the V and J assignments and clone size from that table. The sample consists of around 100,000 clones, roughly 87% of them appearing once. The J gene is TRBJ2-5, the V gene TRBV4-1; 9 bases line up with TRBD2. This TCR derives from a human donor in a cohort sampled during active COVID-19. The sequenced material came from peripheral blood. CDR3 sequence reads: CASSQGPLAGVVLYF. CDR3 sequence (DNA): TGCGCCAGCAGCCAGGGACCTTTAGCGGGAGTAGTTCTGTACTTC.